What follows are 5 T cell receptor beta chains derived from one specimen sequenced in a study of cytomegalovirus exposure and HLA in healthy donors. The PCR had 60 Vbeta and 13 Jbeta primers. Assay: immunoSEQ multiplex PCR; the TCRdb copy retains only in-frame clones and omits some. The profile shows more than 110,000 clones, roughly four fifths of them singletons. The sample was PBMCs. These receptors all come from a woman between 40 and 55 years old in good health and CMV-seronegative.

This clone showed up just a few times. CDR3: CASSRDGQIYNEQFF. In DNA form, the CDR3 reads TGTGCCAGCAGCCGTGATGGACAGATCTACAATGAGCAGTTCTTC. This chain uses TRBV5-4 with TRBJ2-1; TRBD1 might be the D (6 bases). V was shortened by 4 bases and J by 3 bases, with 14 bases between the two germline ends. The CDR3 has 15 residues. Per germline, CDR1 SGHNT and CDR2 YYREEE (reference sequence).

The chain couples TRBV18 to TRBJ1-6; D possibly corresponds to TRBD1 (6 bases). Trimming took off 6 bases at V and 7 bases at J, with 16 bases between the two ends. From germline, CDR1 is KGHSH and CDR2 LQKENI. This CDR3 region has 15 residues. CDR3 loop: CASSDLGGRNSPLHF. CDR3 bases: TGTGCCAGCTCCGACCTTGGGGGCCGGAATTCACCCCTCCACTTT.

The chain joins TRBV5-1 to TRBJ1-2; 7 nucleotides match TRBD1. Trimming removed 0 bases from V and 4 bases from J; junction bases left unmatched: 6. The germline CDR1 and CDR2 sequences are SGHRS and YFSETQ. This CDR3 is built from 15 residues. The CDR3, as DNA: TGCGCCAGCAGCTTGGGGGACAGCGTACCCTATGGCTACACCTTC. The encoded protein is CASSLGDSVPYGYTF.

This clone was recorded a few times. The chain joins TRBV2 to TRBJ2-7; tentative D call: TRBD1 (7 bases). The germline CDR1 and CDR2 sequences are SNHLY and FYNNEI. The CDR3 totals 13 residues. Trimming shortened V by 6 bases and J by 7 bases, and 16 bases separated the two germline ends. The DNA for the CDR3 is TGTGCCAGCAGGACGGAGGGGGCGGGTGAGCAGTACGTC. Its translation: CASRTEGAGEQYV.

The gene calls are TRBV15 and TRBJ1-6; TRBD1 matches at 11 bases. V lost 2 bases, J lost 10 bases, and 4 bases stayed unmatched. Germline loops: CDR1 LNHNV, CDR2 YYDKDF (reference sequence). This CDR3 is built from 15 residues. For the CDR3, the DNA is TGTGCCACCAGCAGATACCGGGACAGGGGGTCACCCCTCCACTTT. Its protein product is CATSRYRDRGSPLHF.